This TCR beta chain was recorded in a study of CD8 T cells in Susac syndrome. Study in general: When their blood was taken, patients with Susac syndrome were therapy-naive, taking corticosteroids, or taking intravenous immunoglobulin alone.

The CDR3 runs to 14 residues. Germline assignment: CDR1 MDHEN and CDR2 SYDVKM. V was trimmed by 3 bases and J by 7 bases, leaving 15 bases between them. An amount of RNA that ranged from about 0.45 to 1 ug was reverse transcribed with random hexamers. TCR beta CDR3 was amplified by immunoSEQ covering 54 Vbeta and 13 Jbeta. TCRdb fed the immunoSEQ multiplex PCR reads into MiXCR, producing one record per CDR3 protein. The table lists 67,000 or so distinct CDR3 sequences, roughly 93% of them singletons. FACS was used to enrich TEMRA cells, whereas the CD8+ and CD4+ T cells were obtained by negative isolation.

The chain employs TRBV28 and TRBJ1-2; D not resolved. The sequenced material came from CD4+ T cells from PBMCs. This clonotype was sampled from a human donor with Susac syndrome. CDR3 residues: CASSFIGPPGGYTF. The CDR3 DNA sequence: TGTGCCAGCAGTTTTATCGGACCCCCCGGTGGCTACACCTTC.